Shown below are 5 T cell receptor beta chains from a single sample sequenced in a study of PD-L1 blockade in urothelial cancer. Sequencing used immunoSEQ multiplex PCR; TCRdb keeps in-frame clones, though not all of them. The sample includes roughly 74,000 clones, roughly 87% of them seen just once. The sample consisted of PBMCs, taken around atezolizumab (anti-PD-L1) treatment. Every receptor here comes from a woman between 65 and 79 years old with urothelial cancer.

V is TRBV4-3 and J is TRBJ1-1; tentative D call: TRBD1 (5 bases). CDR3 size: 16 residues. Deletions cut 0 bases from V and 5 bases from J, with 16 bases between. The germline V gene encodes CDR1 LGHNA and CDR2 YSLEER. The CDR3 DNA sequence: TGCGCCAGCAGCCAAGATATCGGGGGGGAAGGAACTGAAGCTTTCTTT. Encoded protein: CASSQDIGGEGTEAFF.

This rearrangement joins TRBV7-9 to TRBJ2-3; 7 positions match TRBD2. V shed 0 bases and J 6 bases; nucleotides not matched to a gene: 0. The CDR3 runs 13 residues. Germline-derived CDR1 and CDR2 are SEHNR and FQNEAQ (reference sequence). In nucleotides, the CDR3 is TGTGCCAGCAGCTTAGCCGGGGGGGATACGCAGTATTTT. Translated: CASSLAGGDTQYF.

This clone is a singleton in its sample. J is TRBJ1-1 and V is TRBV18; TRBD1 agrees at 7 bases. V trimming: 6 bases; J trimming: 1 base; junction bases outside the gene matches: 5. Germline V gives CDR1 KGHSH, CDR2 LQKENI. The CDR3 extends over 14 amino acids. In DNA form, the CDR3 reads TGTGCCAGCTCGTGGGACAGAACGAACACTGAAGCTTTCTTT. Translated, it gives CASSWDRTNTEAFF.

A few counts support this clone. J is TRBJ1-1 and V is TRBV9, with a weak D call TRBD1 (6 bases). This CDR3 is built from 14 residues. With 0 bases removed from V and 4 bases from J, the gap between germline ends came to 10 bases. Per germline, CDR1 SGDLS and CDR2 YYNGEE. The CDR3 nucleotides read TGTGCCAGCAGCGTAGCTACAGGGAGCACTGAAGCTTTCTTT. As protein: CASSVATGSTEAFF.

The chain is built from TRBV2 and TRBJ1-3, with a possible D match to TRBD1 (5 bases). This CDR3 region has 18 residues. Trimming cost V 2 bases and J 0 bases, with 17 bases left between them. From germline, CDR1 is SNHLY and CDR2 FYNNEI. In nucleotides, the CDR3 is TGTGCCAGCAGTGAACCGGTGGGGCGGACACCCTCTGGAAACACCATATATTTT. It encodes CASSEPVGRTPSGNTIYF. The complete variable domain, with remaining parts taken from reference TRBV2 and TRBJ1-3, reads EPEVTQTPSHQVTQMGQEVILRCVPISNHLYFYWYRQILGQKVEFLVSFYNNEISEKSEIFDDQFSVERPDGSNFTLKIRSTKLEDSAMYFCASSEPVGRTPSGNTIYFGEGSWLTVV.